This T cell receptor beta chain was sequenced during a study of cytomegalovirus exposure and HLA in healthy donors. Remarks on this clone: Its antigen remains unknown.

General study results and limits: The authors excluded some V segments, including TRBV6-2 and TRBV6-3, as indistinguishable. The study carried out a later analysis of TCR beta sequences. It associated some 15,000 of them with specific HLA alleles at a false discovery rate of 0.05. Reports state that TCR beta sequences accurately predicted most subjects' HLA-A and HLA-B alleles.

CDR1 SGHDT and CDR2 YYEEEE come from the germline V gene. The germline V and J ends were trimmed by 4 bases and 2 bases, with 12 bases remaining between them. This CDR3 has 14 residues. Primers: 60 Vbeta forward and 13 Jbeta reverse. Sequenced by immunoSEQ multiplex PCR; TCRdb stores in-frame clones only, minus some. The sample consists of 65,000 to 75,000 clones, 65% to 70% of them appearing once. Sample: PBMCs. The receptor comes from a woman in her 30s in good health and CMV-seronegative. This chain links TRBV5-6 with TRBJ1-2, with a tentative D call TRBD1 (6 bases). CDR3 sequence reads: CASSVDRSNYGYTF. The CDR3 DNA follows: TGTGCCAGCAGCGTGGACAGATCCAACTATGGCTACACCTTC.